These 9 T cell receptor beta chains share one sample of origin, sequenced in a study of cytomegalovirus exposure and HLA in healthy donors. Both 60 Vbeta primers and 13 Jbeta primers went into the PCR. Only in-frame clones appear in the TCRdb table, and some are missing; sequencing was by immunoSEQ multiplex PCR. The profile shows 65,000 to 100,000 clones, 75% of them singletons. Sequenced: PBMCs. The receptors were sampled from a man in his forties in good health and CMV-seronegative.

This chain uses TRBV28 with TRBJ1-2, with TRBD1 matching over 8 bases. The CDR3 spans 14 residues. Unmatched junction bases numbered 5, after V lost 6 bases and J lost 2 bases. CDR1 and CDR2 from the germline V gene are MDHEN and SYDVKM. The CDR3 reads CASSSDRGNYGYTF. CDR3 DNA sequence: TGTGCCAGCAGCTCAGACAGGGGAAACTATGGCTACACCTTC.

V and J are TRBV6-1 and TRBJ2-7, with D uncertain. V lost 6 bases and J lost 2, with 17 bases in between. The V gene's germline CDR1 is MNHNS and CDR2 SASEGT. The CDR3 runs to 15 residues. As DNA, the CDR3 is TGTGCCAGCAGCCACCGTTGGGCAGGCCCCTACGAGCAGTACTTC. Translation gives CASSHRWAGPYEQYF.

Only a few counts were recorded for this clone. The rearrangement links TRBV7-9 to TRBJ2-3; D uncertain. This CDR3 has 16 amino acids. Germline CDR1 SEHNR, CDR2 FQNEAQ (reference sequence). Trimming removed 0 bases from V and 0 bases from J, with 10 bases in between. The CDR3 DNA is TGTGCCAGCAGCTTAGCTGGCGGTCCTAGCACAGATACGCAGTATTTT. Translated, it gives CASSLAGGPSTDTQYF. Supplemented by reference TRBV7-9 and TRBJ2-3, the full variable domain reads DTGVSQNPRHKITKRGQNVTFRCDPISEHNRLYWYRQTLGQGPEFLTYFQNEAQLEKSRLLSDRFSAERPKGSFSTLEIQRTEQGDSAMYLCASSLAGGPSTDTQYFGPGTRLTVL.

The gene calls are TRBV2 and TRBJ1-5; a weak D match, TRBD1 (5 bases). The CDR3 is made up of 13 amino acids. Germline assignment: CDR1 SNHLY and CDR2 FYNNEI. V shed 2 bases and J shed 6 bases, with 8 bases lying between them. CDR3 amino acids: CASSERRGQPQHF. Written as DNA, the CDR3 is TGTGCCAGCAGTGAAAGGAGGGGTCAGCCCCAGCATTTT.

In DNA, the CDR3 is TGTGCCAGCAGCTTAAATTCGGGAGGAGGGTATGGCTACACCTTC. Translating gives CASSLNSGGGYGYTF. The chain couples TRBV7-3 to TRBJ1-2; D call uncertain. V gave up 1 base and J gave up 5 bases, with 14 bases separating them. The germline CDR1 and CDR2 sequences are SGHTA and FQGTGA. The CDR3 has 15 residues.

The rearrangement joins TRBV5-6 to TRBJ2-5, with no clear D. This CDR3 is built from 13 residues. V was cut by 3 bases and J by 5 bases, with 11 bases left in between. Germline V gene lookup returns CDR1 SGHDT and CDR2 YYEEEE. CDR3 nucleotide sequence: TGTGCCAGCAGCTCTTATGCCGGGGAGACCCAGTACTTC. Translating it yields CASSSYAGETQYF.

This clone is a singleton in its sample. V is TRBV5-6 and J is TRBJ2-4; TRBD1 might be the D (6 bases). V lost 4 bases to trimming and J lost 8 bases, with 13 bases between them. Germline CDR1 and CDR2: SGHDT and YYEEEE. The CDR3 is 13 residues long. CDR3 sequence reads: CASSPGEGDIQYF. CDR3 nucleotide sequence: TGTGCCAGCAGCCCCGGAGAGGGGGACATTCAGTACTTC.

This chain connects TRBV27 to TRBJ1-2; 8 bases are shared with TRBD1. Germline V lookup: CDR1 MNHEY, CDR2 SMNVEV (reference sequence). This CDR3 has 13 amino acids. The ends lost 4 bases at V and 7 bases at J; junction bases unmatched: 5. The CDR3 nucleotides are TGTGCCAGCAGTTCCAGGGGGCTGGGTGGCTACACCTTC. It encodes CASSSRGLGGYTF.

This clone appeared a single time. The chain uses TRBV4-1 and TRBJ2-3; D is uncertain. The V and J ends lost 2 bases and 2 bases respectively, with 2 bases between them. The CDR3 is 12 amino acids. The germline CDR1 and CDR2 sequences are MGHRA and YSYEKL. The CDR3 region is CASSQHTDTQYF. CDR3 DNA sequence: TGCGCCAGCAGCCAACACACAGATACGCAGTATTTT.